Shown below are 27 T cell receptor beta chains from a single sample sequenced in a study of T cells of healthy individuals. TCRdb processed the 5' RACE reads anew with MiXCR; each CDR3 protein has one entry. The profile covers approximately 50,000 distinct CDR3 sequences, with about 14% appearing a single time and more than 15% taken by the ten largest. The receptors derive from a human donor in good health.

This clonotype was seen repeatedly, ten times or more. The V gene is TRBV7-2, the J gene TRBJ2-7; TRBD2 matches at 11 bases. Germline V gives CDR1 SGHTA, CDR2 FQGNSA. The CDR3 spans 15 residues. V was clipped by 2 bases and J by 3 bases; unmatched bases: 3. CDR3: CASSLLAGGIYEQYF. As DNA, the CDR3 is TGTGCCAGCAGCTTACTAGCGGGGGGTATCTACGAGCAGTACTTC.

This clonotype was seen ten or more times. The chain combines TRBV4-1 with TRBJ2-3; D gene ambiguous. Per germline, CDR1 MGHRA and CDR2 YSYEKL. Trimming removed 3 bases from V and 2 bases from J, with 21 bases in between. CDR3 size: 18 residues. CDR3 protein: CASSQIPPALSLTDTQYF. CDR3 bases: TGCGCCAGCAGCCAGATCCCCCCGGCCCTTAGCCTCACAGATACGCAGTATTTT.

This clonotype was observed many times. V and J are TRBV6-6 and TRBJ1-4; D gene uncertain. The germline V gene has CDR1 MNHNY and CDR2 SVGAGI (reference sequence). V was shortened by 2 bases and J by 0 bases, with 10 bases between the two germline ends. The CDR3 covers 16 residues. The CDR3 sequence is CASSYRAGPTNEKLFF. The CDR3 nucleotides read TGTGCCAGCAGTTACAGGGCCGGCCCAACTAATGAAAAACTGTTTTTT.

This chain uses TRBV20-1 with TRBJ1-5, with D hard to call. Between the trimmed V and J ends, which lost 0 bases and 6 bases, there was a span of 6 bases. Germline values: CDR1 DFQATT, CDR2 SNEGSKA (reference sequence). This CDR3 has 12 residues. CDR3 DNA sequence: TGCAGTGCTAGAGAGGGGAGTCAGCCCCAGCATTTT. It codes for CSAREGSQPQHF.

This clonotype showed up just a few times. The chain recombines TRBV29-1 with TRBJ2-2; the D gene is possibly TRBD2 (5 bases). V was pared by 2 bases and J by 7 bases, with 5 bases between. The germline gives CDR1 SQVTM, CDR2 ANQGSEA. CDR3 length equals 11 residues. CDR3 protein: CSVERGGELFF. As DNA, the CDR3 is TGCAGCGTTGAACGGGGCGGGGAGCTGTTTTTT.

This chain connects TRBV20-1 to TRBJ2-2; 9 bases map to TRBD1. The CDR3 sequence is 14 residues long. J was trimmed by 7 bases and V by 0 bases; bases with no gene match: 3. Germline assignment: CDR1 DFQATT and CDR2 SNEGSKA (reference sequence). The CDR3 is CSARDTGGIGELFF. CDR3 nucleotide sequence: TGCAGTGCTAGAGATACAGGGGGCATCGGGGAGCTGTTTTTT.

This clonotype was counted a few times. CDR3 sequence: CASSLLSPGQQFEQYF. In DNA form, the CDR3 reads TGTGCCAGCTCACTGCTTTCCCCGGGACAACAATTCGAGCAGTACTTC. The V and J genes are TRBV18 and TRBJ2-7, with a weak D call TRBD1 (6 bases). V was pared by 4 bases and J by 6 bases, with 22 bases between. The length of the CDR3 is 16 residues. Germline values: CDR1 KGHSH, CDR2 LQKENI.

Turning to this clonotype: One base away lies a much larger clone, so this may be a sequencing read error. V is TRBV4-3 and J is TRBJ2-5; weak D call: TRBD1 (5 bases). The CDR3 consists of 15 residues. The V end lost 0 bases, the J end lost 4 bases, and 12 bases lay between the germline ends. Germline V CDR1 and CDR2: LGHNA, YSLEER. The CDR3 nucleotides are TGCGCCAGCAGCCAAGATCGGCAGGGCGCAGAGACCCAGTACTTC. Its protein is CASSQDRQGAETQYF.

This clonotype came up a few times. CDR3 amino acids: CASSQDVQGWDTQYF. CDR3 nucleotide sequence: TGCGCCAGCAGCCAAGATGTGCAGGGGTGGGATACGCAGTATTTT. V gene TRBV4-1 combines with J gene TRBJ2-3, with D perhaps matching TRBD1 (6 bases). V was cut by 0 bases and J by 6 bases, with 13 bases left in between. Per germline, CDR1 MGHRA and CDR2 YSYEKL. The CDR3 totals 15 residues.

The chain employs TRBV7-2 and TRBJ2-3; D uncertain. Germline V lookup: CDR1 SGHTA, CDR2 FQGNSA. This CDR3 region has 15 residues. Trimming shortened V by 1 base and J by 2 bases, and 10 bases separated the two germline ends. CDR3 bases: TGTGCCAGCAGCTTAGTGGGCGAGTCCACAGATACGCAGTATTTT. It is translated as CASSLVGESTDTQYF.

This clonotype was counted a few times. V usage is TRBV2 and J usage is TRBJ2-7, with 11 bases identical to TRBD2. CDR1 SNHLY and CDR2 FYNNEI come from the germline V gene. With 7 bases clipped from V and 6 bases from J, the junction kept 8 bases outside the gene matches. CDR3 length equals 14 residues. The CDR3, as DNA: TGTGCCAGCACCCCCCGCGGGACTAGCGGCGAGCAGTACTTC. Its protein is CASTPRGTSGEQYF.

This clonotype was seen a handful of times. V and J are TRBV6-2 or TRBV6-3 and TRBJ2-7; TRBD2 matches at 9 bases. This CDR3 has 15 amino acids. The germline V gene encodes CDR1 MNHEY and CDR2 SVGEGT. V lost 5 bases to trimming and J lost 2 bases; unmatched junction nucleotides: 7. The CDR3 loop is CASSRLAGLPYEQYF. The CDR3 bases are TGTGCCAGCAGTCGTCTAGCGGGACTACCCTACGAGCAGTACTTC.

This clonotype has at least ten counts. As DNA, the CDR3 is TGTGCCAGCAGCTGGATGGGACAGGGTACGTACGAGCAGTACTTC. Translating it yields CASSWMGQGTYEQYF. The chain carries TRBV5-4 and TRBJ2-7; 9 nucleotides agree with TRBD1. The germline CDR1 and CDR2 sequences are SGHNT and YYREEE (reference sequence). This CDR3 is 15 amino acids long. Losses at the gene ends were 3 bases for V and 4 bases for J; bases not matched to a gene: 8.

At least ten counts were recorded for this clonotype. The gene calls are TRBV30 and TRBJ2-7; no firm D call. Germline V gives CDR1 GTSNPN, CDR2 SVGIG (reference sequence). There are 12 residues in the CDR3. The V gene lost 2 bases and the J gene lost 5 bases, with 10 bases spanning the gap. The CDR3, as DNA: TGTGCCTGGAGTCGGAAATACGACGAGCAGTACTTC. It encodes CAWSRKYDEQYF.

With respect to this clonotype: One base away lies a much larger clone, so this may be a sequencing read error. The rearrangement links TRBV7-9 to TRBJ1-2, with D uncertain. With 5 bases removed from V and 3 bases from J, the gap between germline ends came to 10 bases. Germline CDR1 reads SEHNR; CDR2 reads FQNEAQ (reference sequence). This CDR3 is 13 amino acids long. DNA of the CDR3: TGTGCCAGCAGCCCTCGATCGGACTATGGCTACACCTTC. Its protein product is CASSPRSDYGYTF.

Remarks on this clonotype: Sequence at one end of the junction differs from germline and may be a read error. The rearrangement joins TRBV15 to TRBJ2-3; no firm D call. The CDR3 is 15 amino acids. Per germline, CDR1 LNHNV and CDR2 YYDKDF (reference sequence). In nucleotides, the CDR3 is TGTGCCACCAGCGGAGACATAGGATTCACAGATACGCAGTATTTT. The encoded protein is CATSGDIGFTDTQYF.

The sample holds many counts of this clonotype. The chain recombines TRBV5-1 with TRBJ2-1, with D perhaps being TRBD1 or TRBD2 (5 bases each). Germline V gene data show CDR1 as SGHRS and CDR2 as YFSETQ. V was shortened by 4 bases and J by 7 bases, with 12 bases between the two germline ends. CDR3 length: 13 residues. In DNA, the CDR3 is TGCGCCAGCAGCCGGGGACCTGGAAATGAGCAGTTCTTC. Encoded protein: CASSRGPGNEQFF.

V gene TRBV30 combines with J gene TRBJ2-1; D is perhaps TRBD1 (6 bases). The V and J ends lost 2 bases and 6 bases respectively, with 11 bases between them. The CDR3 spans 13 residues. Germline V gives CDR1 GTSNPN, CDR2 SVGIG (reference sequence). DNA for the CDR3: TGTGCCTGGAGTTTGGACAGTATCAATGAGCAGTTCTTC. Encoded protein: CAWSLDSINEQFF.

This clonotype was counted ten times or more. The J gene is TRBJ2-3, the V gene TRBV20-1; 7 positions agree with TRBD1. CDR3 length: 14 residues. Germline trimming cut 1 base from V and 0 bases from J; bases unmatched to any gene: 1. The germline gives CDR1 DFQATT, CDR2 SNEGSKA (reference sequence). For the CDR3, the DNA is TGCAGTGCTAGAGTGGGACAGAGCACAGATACGCAGTATTTT. Protein sequence: CSARVGQSTDTQYF.

The rearrangement joins TRBV30 to TRBJ2-7, with TRBD2 as a possible D gene (6 bases). This CDR3 has 14 amino acids. Trimming removed 0 bases at V and 6 bases at J, with 15 bases between. CDR1 and CDR2 from the germline V gene are GTSNPN and SVGIG (reference sequence). The CDR3 coding sequence is TGTGCCTGGAGTGTACCCGGGGGAGGAGGCGAGCAGTACTTC. This translates into CAWSVPGGGGEQYF.

This clonotype has a single count. The rearrangement links TRBV7-2 to TRBJ2-7; the match to TRBD1 covers 8 bases. The V segment lost 1 base and the J segment 7 bases; nucleotides outside the gene matches: 9. The CDR3 is 15 residues long. The germline CDR1 and CDR2 sequences are SGHTA and FQGNSA. The CDR3 is CASSLVQGALGEQYF. The DNA of the CDR3 is TGTGCCAGCAGCTTAGTGCAGGGGGCCCTCGGAGAGCAGTACTTC. Complete variable domain (other parts from reference TRBV7-2 and TRBJ2-7): GAGVSQSPSNKVTEKGKDVELRCDPISGHTALYWYRQSLGQGLEFLIYFQGNSAPDKSGLPSDRFSAERTGGSVSTLTIQRTQQEDSAVYLCASSLVQGALGEQYFGPGTRLTVT.

This clonotype was detected many times. The gene calls are TRBV4-3 and TRBJ2-7; TRBD2 matches 11 bases. CDR3 size: 16 residues. Germline CDR1 and CDR2: LGHNA and YSLEER. The junction had 6 bases not matched to a gene; V was cut back by 0 bases and J by 5 bases. In nucleotides, the CDR3 is TGCGCCAGCAGCCAAGAGAGTAGCGGGGGGGCGGACGAGCAGTACTTC. It specifies CASSQESSGGADEQYF.

This clonotype showed up many times. The V call is TRBV20-1, the J call TRBJ2-1; 13 bases are shared with TRBD2. CDR1 is DFQATT, CDR2 SNEGSKA, per germline (reference sequence). The CDR3 covers 18 residues. The ends lost 2 bases at V and 7 bases at J; junction bases unmatched: 14. The CDR3 is CSARPEPWTSGSKNEQFF. The DNA of the CDR3 is TGCAGTGCTAGACCAGAACCCTGGACTAGCGGGAGTAAAAATGAGCAGTTCTTC.

This clonotype turned up a few times. This chain connects TRBV5-1 to TRBJ2-5; maybe TRBD1 (5 bases). Germline CDR1 SGHRS, CDR2 YFSETQ. The CDR3 is 15 residues long. V shed 3 bases and J shed 4 bases, with 16 bases lying between them. This CDR3 is CASSYSKGSGETQYF. The CDR3 bases are TGCGCCAGCAGCTACTCGAAGGGGTCTGGAGAGACCCAGTACTTC.

This chain connects TRBV10-3 to TRBJ2-3; no firm D call. The CDR3 is 14 amino acids. V gave up 0 bases and J gave up 4 bases, with 8 bases separating them. CDR1 is ENHRY and CDR2 is SYGVKD in the germline V gene. The CDR3 DNA sequence: TGTGCCATCAGTGAGTCTAAGCCGTCAGATACGCAGTATTTT. Translation: CAISESKPSDTQYF.

This clonotype was seen repeatedly, ten times or more. The chain couples TRBV7-9 to TRBJ1-2, with TRBD1 as a possible D gene (5 bases). The CDR3 length is 14 residues. Trimming shortened V by 5 bases and J by 7 bases, and 17 bases separated the two germline ends. Germline values: CDR1 SEHNR, CDR2 FQNEAQ (reference sequence). The CDR3 nucleotides read TGTGCCAGCAGCGTCATGGGGCGAGGATTTGGCTACACCTTC. Amino acids: CASSVMGRGFGYTF.

Worth noting for this clonotype: This sequence may be a read error, since a much larger clone differs from it by one base. V usage is TRBV18 and J usage is TRBJ1-1; the match to TRBD1 covers 12 bases. Looked up from germline, CDR1 is KGHSH and CDR2 is LQKENI. The CDR3 covers 16 residues. In DNA form, the CDR3 reads TGTGCCAGGTCACCGCAGGGACAGGGGGCTCCTCATGAAGCTTTCTTT. This translates into CARSPQGQGAPHEAFF.